What follows are 2 T cell receptor beta chains derived from one specimen sequenced in a study of OX40 agonist ivuxolimab in advanced cancers. Sequencing used immunoSEQ multiplex PCR; TCRdb keeps in-frame clones, though not all of them. This sample carries 40,000 to 60,000 clones, almost 90% of them seen once, and the ten largest clones take 3.6%. Here the sequenced sample was CD4+ or CD8+ T cells sorted from blood, taken in a trial of the OX40 agonist ivuxolimab. These TCRs come from an adult with an advanced solid tumor such as melanoma, head and neck, liver or kidney cancer.

The rearrangement joins TRBV28 to TRBJ2-3; 7 nucleotides align to TRBD2. The germline V gene has CDR1 MDHEN and CDR2 SYDVKM. The CDR3 extends over 16 amino acids. The J segment lost 1 base and the V segment lost 8 bases, leaving 12 bases of the junction unmatched. CDR3 region: CASRMGGEMGTDTQYF. DNA of the CDR3: TGTGCCAGCCGTATGGGGGGGGAGATGGGCACAGATACGCAGTATTTT.

The sample holds one count of this clone. The chain employs TRBV11-2 and TRBJ2-3, with 7 bases fitting TRBD1. V shed 0 bases and J 1 base; nucleotides not matched to a gene: 1. The CDR3 consists of 15 residues. Germline CDR1 SGHAT, CDR2 FQNNGV. This chain's CDR3 is CASSLETGGTDTQYF. The CDR3 bases are TGTGCCAGCAGCTTAGAAACAGGGGGCACAGATACGCAGTATTTT.